The 24 T cell receptor beta chains given below trace back to one sample, sequenced in a study of T cell clones after liver transplantation. This table comes from immunoSEQ multiplex PCR, and its TCRdb copy is limited to in-frame clones, with some not included. The repertoire holds 65,000 to 80,000 clones, with 80% as singletons. This sample comprised CD4+ T cells from blood, obtained before liver transplant. All receptors derive from a human donor who received a liver transplant.

This sequence joins TRBV10-3 and TRBJ1-1, with 8 bases lining up with TRBD1. The CDR3 length is 13 residues. V lost 7 bases and J lost 6; bases outside the gene matches: 7. Germline CDR1 and CDR2: ENHRY and SYGVKD. CDR3 nucleotides: TGTGCCATCACCCTGACAGGGGAATCTGAAGCTTTCTTT. Protein: CAITLTGESEAFF.

CDR3 protein: CASSLVNSAHEQFF. The DNA for the CDR3 is TGTGCCAGCAGCTTAGTAAACAGTGCGCATGAGCAGTTCTTC. V gene TRBV11-3 combines with J gene TRBJ2-1, with D unresolved. The CDR3 totals 14 residues. V was trimmed by 1 base and J by 8 bases, leaving 12 bases between them. CDR1 and CDR2 from the germline V gene are SGHNT and YENEEA.

The rearrangement links TRBV7-3 to TRBJ2-5, with TRBD1 as a possible D gene (6 bases). V was pared by 2 bases and J by 4 bases, with 14 bases between. This CDR3 spans 15 amino acids. Germline V CDR1 and CDR2: SGHTA, FQGTGA. This CDR3 reads CASSLQQGIGETQYF. CDR3 DNA sequence: TGTGCCAGCAGCTTACAGCAGGGGATAGGAGAGACCCAGTACTTC.

The chain carries TRBV7-9 and TRBJ2-5; D gene uncertain. The CDR3 runs 14 residues. The ends were cut back, 4 bases at V and 0 bases at J, with 9 bases in the middle. Germline assignment: CDR1 SEHNR and CDR2 FQNEAQ (reference sequence). CDR3 sequence: CASSSARDQETQYF. CDR3 DNA sequence: TGTGCCAGCAGCTCTGCTAGAGACCAAGAGACCCAGTACTTC. Drawing the rest from reference TRBV7-9 and TRBJ2-5, the complete variable domain is DTGVSQNPRHKITKRGQNVTFRCDPISEHNRLYWYRQTLGQGPEFLTYFQNEAQLEKSRLLSDRFSAERPKGSFSTLEIQRTEQGDSAMYLCASSSARDQETQYFGPGTRLLVL.

J is TRBJ1-5 and V is TRBV18, with D unresolved. The CDR3 consists of 14 residues. Germline CDR1 is KGHSH and CDR2 is LQKENI. Trimming took 5 bases from V and 1 from J, leaving 9 bases between them. The CDR3: CASSVTSSNQPQHF. CDR3 sequence (DNA): TGTGCCAGCTCAGTAACTTCGAGCAATCAGCCCCAGCATTTT.

V is TRBV9 and J is TRBJ2-1; D is perhaps TRBD2 (5 bases). The CDR3 is made up of 13 amino acids. Trimming cost V 1 base and J 4 bases, with 6 bases left between them. Germline lookup yields CDR1 SGDLS and CDR2 YYNGEE. Here the CDR3 reads CASSVSGYNEQFF. CDR3 coding DNA: TGTGCCAGCAGCGTAAGCGGATACAATGAGCAGTTCTTC.

The J gene is TRBJ2-2, the V gene TRBV6-5; either TRBD1 or TRBD2 may fit D (5 bases each). This CDR3 contains 15 residues. Germline V gives CDR1 MNHEY, CDR2 SVGAGI. The V end lost 6 bases, the J end lost 0 bases, and 11 bases lay between the germline ends. The CDR3 protein is CASSQGRTNTGELFF. DNA for the CDR3: TGTGCCAGCAGCCAGGGACGTACGAACACCGGGGAGCTGTTTTTT.

The chain combines TRBV21-1 with TRBJ2-7. TRBV21-1 is listed as a pseudogene. The CDR3 is 12 residues long. CDR3 amino acids: CASSKGPLEQYF. Written as DNA, the CDR3 is TGTGCCAGCAGCAAAGGACCCCTCGAGCAGTACTTC.

The table lists this clone with a few counts. This chain links TRBV6-5 with TRBJ1-2; 8 bases agree with TRBD1. Germline CDR1 is MNHEY and CDR2 is SVGAGI. The CDR3 extends over 12 amino acids. After removal of 6 bases from V and 4 bases from J, the junction contained 1 base not matched to a gene. The DNA for the CDR3 is TGTGCCAGCAGCCAGGGGGCCTATGGCTACACCTTC. It encodes CASSQGAYGYTF.

The CDR3 DNA reads as TGTGCCAGCAGTGAAGGGTCGGGTAACTTGGACGAGCAGTACTTC. Its protein is CASSEGSGNLDEQYF. The gene calls are TRBV2 and TRBJ2-7; the D is unclear. Germline V lookup: CDR1 SNHLY, CDR2 FYNNEI. This CDR3 has 15 residues. The germline V and J ends were trimmed by 1 base and 5 bases, with 15 bases remaining between them.

V gene TRBV28 combines with J gene TRBJ1-5; 12 bases map to TRBD1. Germline V gene data show CDR1 as MDHEN and CDR2 as SYDVKM. V lost 6 bases, J lost 2 bases, and 8 bases stayed unmatched. CDR3 length equals 17 residues. CDR3 residues: CASSSRDRGRRNQPQHF. CDR3 bases: TGTGCCAGCAGCTCACGGGACAGGGGGCGCCGCAATCAGCCCCAGCATTTT.

The chain combines TRBV28 with TRBJ2-3; D ambiguous. CDR1 is MDHEN, CDR2 SYDVKM, per germline. The V end lost 7 bases, the J end lost 0 bases, and 8 bases lay between the germline ends. This CDR3 has 13 residues. DNA for the CDR3: TGTGCCAGCAATCAGCCTAGCACAGATACGCAGTATTTT. This translates into CASNQPSTDTQYF.

The chain recombines TRBV7-9 with TRBJ1-5; possibly TRBD1 for D (6 bases). Trimming removed 5 bases at V and 0 bases at J, with 20 bases between. The CDR3 is 18 amino acids. Per germline, CDR1 SEHNR and CDR2 FQNEAQ (reference sequence). CDR3: CASSRSFGAQGSNQPQHF. The CDR3 nucleotides are TGTGCCAGCAGCCGTTCGTTTGGGGCACAGGGTAGCAATCAGCCCCAGCATTTT.

The genes are TRBV5-5 and TRBJ2-7; D is possibly TRBD2 (7 bases). With 3 bases removed from V and 4 bases from J, the gap between germline ends came to 20 bases. The germline V gene encodes CDR1 SGHKS and CDR2 YYEKEE (reference sequence). This CDR3 spans 16 amino acids. CDR3 DNA sequence: TGTGCCAGCAGCTCCACTCGGGGGCGGGAGCCATACGAGCAGTACTTC. Protein: CASSSTRGREPYEQYF.

V usage is TRBV28 and J usage is TRBJ2-1, with D hard to call. The germline V gene encodes CDR1 MDHEN and CDR2 SYDVKM. V was cut by 6 bases and J by 0 bases, with 9 bases left in between. This CDR3 contains 14 residues. The CDR3 nucleotides are TGTGCCAGCAGACCTATCACCTCCTACAATGAGCAGTTCTTC. Translating it yields CASRPITSYNEQFF.

This clone has only one observation. V is TRBV9 and J is TRBJ2-3; 10 positions agree with TRBD2. The CDR3 is made up of 16 amino acids. Germline V lookup: CDR1 SGDLS, CDR2 YYNGEE. After removal of 3 bases from V and 6 bases from J, the junction contained 10 bases not matched to a gene. The CDR3 DNA sequence: TGTGCCAGCAGCGCCTTAGCGGGAGGTTCATCGGATACGCAGTATTTT. Its protein product is CASSALAGGSSDTQYF.

The rearrangement uses TRBV13 and TRBJ2-3; D call uncertain. This CDR3 has 14 amino acids. The ends were cut back, 5 bases at V and 3 bases at J, with 12 bases in the middle. Looked up from germline, CDR1 is PRHDT and CDR2 is FYEKMQ (reference sequence). The CDR3 is CASSRKGETDTQYF. Written as DNA, the CDR3 is TGTGCCAGCAGCCGAAAAGGCGAGACAGATACGCAGTATTTT.

J is TRBJ2-1 and V is TRBV11-1, with 10 positions matching TRBD2. The CDR3 contains 16 residues. Germline V gene data show CDR1 as SGHAT and CDR2 as FQDESV (reference sequence). The V gene end was trimmed by 6 bases and the J gene end by 0 bases; junction bases not matched to a gene: 5. The CDR3 loop is CASRASGRVSYNEQFF. In DNA form, the CDR3 reads TGTGCCAGCAGAGCAAGCGGGAGGGTCTCCTACAATGAGCAGTTCTTC. Using reference TRBV11-1 and TRBJ2-1 for the parts outside the CDR3, the full variable domain is EAEVAQSPRYKITEKSQAVAFWCDPISGHATLYWYRQILGQGPELLVQFQDESVVDDSQLPKDRFSAERLKGVDSTLKIQPAELGDSAMYLCASRASGRVSYNEQFFGPGTRLTVL.

The genes are TRBV7-2 and TRBJ2-7, with a tentative D call TRBD2 (7 bases). Germline CDR1 and CDR2: SGHTA and FQGNSA. The CDR3 sequence is 17 residues long. Trimming left V 1 base short and J 4 bases short, with 20 bases between. CDR3 sequence reads: CASSLGRPARGGYEQYF. In DNA form, the CDR3 reads TGTGCCAGCAGCTTAGGGAGACCCGCCAGGGGAGGGTACGAGCAGTACTTC. Based on the CDR3 plus reference TRBV7-2 and TRBJ2-7, the full variable domain is GAGVSQSPSNKVTEKGKDVELRCDPISGHTALYWYRQSLGQGLEFLIYFQGNSAPDKSGLPSDRFSAERTGGSVSTLTIQRTQQEDSAVYLCASSLGRPARGGYEQYFGPGTRLTVT.

This clone was observed a handful of times. Written as DNA, the CDR3 is TGTGCCAGCACTACCGGGACAGGGGAAGCTTTCTTT. Amino acid sequence: CASTTGTGEAFF. The J gene is TRBJ1-1, the V gene TRBV6-6, with 9 bases aligning to TRBD1. The CDR3 sequence is 12 residues long. CDR1 is MNHNY, CDR2 SVGAGI, per germline (reference sequence). V lost 7 bases and J lost 8; bases outside the gene matches: 5.

Here the CDR3 DNA reads TGCGCCAGCAGCTTGGAGACAGCTCCTGGAAACACCATATATTTT. This sequence encodes CASSLETAPGNTIYF. V gene TRBV5-1 combines with J gene TRBJ1-3; weak D call: TRBD1 (5 bases). V lost 0 bases, J lost 2 bases, and 9 bases lay in between. Per the germline V gene, CDR1 is SGHRS and CDR2 is YFSETQ. The length of the CDR3 is 15 residues.

The J gene is TRBJ1-1, the V gene TRBV2, with D perhaps TRBD1 (5 bases). The CDR3 runs 14 residues. The V end was cut by 4 bases, the J end by 1 base, with 10 bases between. The V gene's germline CDR1 is SNHLY and CDR2 FYNNEI. The CDR3 DNA follows: TGTGCCAGCAGTGGAGGGACGGGGAACACTGAAGCTTTCTTT. It specifies CASSGGTGNTEAFF. Looking up the rest from reference TRBV2 and TRBJ1-1 gives the full variable domain: EPEVTQTPSHQVTQMGQEVILRCVPISNHLYFYWYRQILGQKVEFLVSFYNNEISEKSEIFDDQFSVERPDGSNFTLKIRSTKLEDSAMYFCASSGGTGNTEAFFGQGTRLTVV.

This clone was found a few times. This chain joins TRBV6-1 and TRBJ1-2; D not resolved. Trimming stripped 5 bases from V and 2 bases from J, with 12 bases between. The germline V gene encodes CDR1 MNHNS and CDR2 SASEGT. This CDR3 spans 14 amino acids. The CDR3 bases are TGTGCCAGCAGTCGTAAAGAAACCAACTATGGCTACACCTTC. Residues: CASSRKETNYGYTF.

The CDR3 sequence: CASKRTGGHEQYF. The CDR3 DNA follows: TGTGCCAGCAAGAGGACAGGGGGCCACGAGCAGTACTTC. The chain uses TRBV2 and TRBJ2-7, with TRBD1 matching 11 bases. The CDR3 contains 13 residues. The germline CDR1 and CDR2 sequences are SNHLY and FYNNEI. The V segment lost 7 bases and the J segment 5 bases; nucleotides outside the gene matches: 4.